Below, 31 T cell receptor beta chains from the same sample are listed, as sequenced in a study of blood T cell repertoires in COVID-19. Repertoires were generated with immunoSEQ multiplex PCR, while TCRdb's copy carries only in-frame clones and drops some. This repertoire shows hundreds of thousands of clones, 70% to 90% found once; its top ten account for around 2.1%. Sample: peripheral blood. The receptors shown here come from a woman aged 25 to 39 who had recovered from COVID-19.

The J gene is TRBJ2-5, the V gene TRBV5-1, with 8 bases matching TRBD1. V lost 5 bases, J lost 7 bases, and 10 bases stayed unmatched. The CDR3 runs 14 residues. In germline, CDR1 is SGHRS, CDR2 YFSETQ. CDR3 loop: CASRLGQGGTTQYF. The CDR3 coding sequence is TGCGCCAGCAGACTAGGACAGGGCGGGACGACCCAGTACTTC.

The CDR3 is CASSYTGNNEQFF. The CDR3 DNA follows: TGTGCCAGCAGTTACACAGGTAACAATGAGCAGTTCTTC. The chain uses TRBV2 and TRBJ2-1; perhaps TRBD1 as D (5 bases). Looked up from germline, CDR1 is SNHLY and CDR2 is FYNNEI. Between the trimmed V and J ends, which lost 5 bases and 5 bases, there was a span of 10 bases. The CDR3 covers 13 residues.

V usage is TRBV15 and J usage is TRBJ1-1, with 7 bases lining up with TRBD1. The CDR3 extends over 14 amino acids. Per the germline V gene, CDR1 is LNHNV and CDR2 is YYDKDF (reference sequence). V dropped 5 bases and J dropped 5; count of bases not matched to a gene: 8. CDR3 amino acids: CATSLNRGWTEAFF. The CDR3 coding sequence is TGTGCCACCAGCCTTAACAGGGGCTGGACTGAAGCTTTCTTT. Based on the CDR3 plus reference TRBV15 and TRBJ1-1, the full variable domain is DAMVIQNPRYQVTQFGKPVTLSCSQTLNHNVMYWYQQKSSQAPKLLFHYYDKDFNNEADTPDNFQSRRPNTSFCFLDIRSPGLGDTAMYLCATSLNRGWTEAFFGQGTRLTVV.

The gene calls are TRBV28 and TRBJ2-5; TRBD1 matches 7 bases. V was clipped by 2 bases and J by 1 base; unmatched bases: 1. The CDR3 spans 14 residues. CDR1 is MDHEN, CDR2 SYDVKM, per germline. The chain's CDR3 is CASSLAGGQETQYF. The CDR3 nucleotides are TGTGCCAGCAGTTTAGCAGGGGGCCAAGAGACCCAGTACTTC.

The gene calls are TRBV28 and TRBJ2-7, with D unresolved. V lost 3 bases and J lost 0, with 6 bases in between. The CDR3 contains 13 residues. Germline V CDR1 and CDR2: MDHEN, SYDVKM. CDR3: CASSFQDSYEQYF. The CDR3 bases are TGTGCCAGCAGTTTTCAGGACTCCTACGAGCAGTACTTC.

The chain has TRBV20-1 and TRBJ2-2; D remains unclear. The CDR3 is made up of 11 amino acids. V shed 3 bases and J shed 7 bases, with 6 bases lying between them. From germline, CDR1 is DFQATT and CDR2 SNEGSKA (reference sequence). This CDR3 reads CSASHYGELFF. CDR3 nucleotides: TGCAGTGCTAGTCACTACGGGGAGCTGTTTTTT.

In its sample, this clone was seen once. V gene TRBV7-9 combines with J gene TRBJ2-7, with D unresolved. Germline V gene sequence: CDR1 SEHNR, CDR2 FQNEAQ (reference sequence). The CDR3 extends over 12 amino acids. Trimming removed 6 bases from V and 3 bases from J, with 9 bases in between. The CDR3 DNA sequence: TGTGCCAGCAGTCCCACATACTACGAGCAGTACTTC. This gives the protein CASSPTYYEQYF.

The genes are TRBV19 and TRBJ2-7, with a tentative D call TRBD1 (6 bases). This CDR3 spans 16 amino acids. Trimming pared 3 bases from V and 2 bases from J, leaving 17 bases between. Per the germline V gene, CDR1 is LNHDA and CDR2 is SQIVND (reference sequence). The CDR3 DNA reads TGTGCCAGTAGTATTTCCCGCGACAGGCCTGCCTACGAGCAGTACTTC. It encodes CASSISRDRPAYEQYF.

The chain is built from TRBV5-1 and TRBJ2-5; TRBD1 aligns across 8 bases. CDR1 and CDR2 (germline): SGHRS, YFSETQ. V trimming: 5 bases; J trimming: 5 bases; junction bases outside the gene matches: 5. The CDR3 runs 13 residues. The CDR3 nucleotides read TGCGCCAGCAGATTGACAGGGGCGGAGACCCAGTACTTC. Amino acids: CASRLTGAETQYF.

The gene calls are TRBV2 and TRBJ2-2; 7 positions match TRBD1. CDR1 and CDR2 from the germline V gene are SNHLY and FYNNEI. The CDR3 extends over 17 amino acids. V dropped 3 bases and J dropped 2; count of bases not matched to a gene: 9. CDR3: CASSDVSDRQNTGELFF. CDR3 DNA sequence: TGTGCCAGCAGTGACGTCTCGGACAGGCAAAACACCGGGGAGCTGTTTTTT.

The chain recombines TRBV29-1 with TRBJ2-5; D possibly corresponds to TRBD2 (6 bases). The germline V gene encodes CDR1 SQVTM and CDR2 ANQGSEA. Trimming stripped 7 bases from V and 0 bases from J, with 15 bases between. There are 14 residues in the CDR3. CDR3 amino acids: CSARLEGHQETQYF. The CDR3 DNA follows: TGCAGCGCCCGCCTGGAGGGTCACCAAGAGACCCAGTACTTC. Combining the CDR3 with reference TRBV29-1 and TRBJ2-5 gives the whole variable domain SAVISQKPSRDICQRGTSLTIQCQVDSQVTMMFWYRQQPGQSLTLIATANQGSEATYESGFVIDKFPISRPNLTFSTLTVSNMSPEDSSIYLCSARLEGHQETQYFGPGTRLLVL.

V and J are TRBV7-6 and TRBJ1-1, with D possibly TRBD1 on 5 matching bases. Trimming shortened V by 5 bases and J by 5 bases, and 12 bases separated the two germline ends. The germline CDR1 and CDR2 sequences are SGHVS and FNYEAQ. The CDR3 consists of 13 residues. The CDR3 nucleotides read TGTGCCAGCAGCACAGAAGGGGTAACTGAAGCTTTCTTT. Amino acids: CASSTEGVTEAFF.

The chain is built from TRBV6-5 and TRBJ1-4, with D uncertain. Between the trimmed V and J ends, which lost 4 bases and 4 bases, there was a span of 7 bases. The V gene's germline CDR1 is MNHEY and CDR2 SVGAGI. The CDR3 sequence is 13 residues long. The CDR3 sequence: CASSSQYNEKLFF. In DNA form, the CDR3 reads TGTGCCAGCAGTTCTCAGTATAATGAAAAACTGTTTTTT.

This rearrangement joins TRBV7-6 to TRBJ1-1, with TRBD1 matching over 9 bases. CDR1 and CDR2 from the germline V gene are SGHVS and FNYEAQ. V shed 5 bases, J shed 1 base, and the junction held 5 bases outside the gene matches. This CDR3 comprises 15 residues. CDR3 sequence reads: CASSAGTGWNTEAFF. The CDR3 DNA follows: TGTGCCAGCAGCGCCGGGACAGGGTGGAACACTGAAGCTTTCTTT.

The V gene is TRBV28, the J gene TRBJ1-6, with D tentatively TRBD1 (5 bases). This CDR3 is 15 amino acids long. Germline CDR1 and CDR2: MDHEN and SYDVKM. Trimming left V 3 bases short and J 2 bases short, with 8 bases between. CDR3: CASSFVTAYNSPLHF. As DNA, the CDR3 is TGTGCCAGCAGTTTTGTGACAGCCTATAATTCACCCCTCCACTTT.

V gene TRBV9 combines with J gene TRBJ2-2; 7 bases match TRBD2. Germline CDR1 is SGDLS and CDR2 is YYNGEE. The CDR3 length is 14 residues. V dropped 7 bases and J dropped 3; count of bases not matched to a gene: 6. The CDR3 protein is CASERGLYTGELFF. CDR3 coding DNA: TGTGCCAGCGAGCGGGGCCTGTACACCGGGGAGCTGTTTTTT.

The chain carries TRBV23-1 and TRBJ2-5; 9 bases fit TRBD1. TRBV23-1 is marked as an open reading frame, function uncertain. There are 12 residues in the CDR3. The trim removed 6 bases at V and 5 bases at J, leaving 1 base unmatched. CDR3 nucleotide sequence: TGCGCCAGCAGAGGGACAGGGGAGACCCAGTACTTC. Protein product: CASRGTGETQYF.

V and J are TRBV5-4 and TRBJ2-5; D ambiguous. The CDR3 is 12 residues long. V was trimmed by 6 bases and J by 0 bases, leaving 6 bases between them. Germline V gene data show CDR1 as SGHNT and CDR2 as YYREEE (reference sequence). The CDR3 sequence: CASMADQETQYF. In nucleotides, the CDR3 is TGTGCCAGCATGGCAGACCAAGAGACCCAGTACTTC.

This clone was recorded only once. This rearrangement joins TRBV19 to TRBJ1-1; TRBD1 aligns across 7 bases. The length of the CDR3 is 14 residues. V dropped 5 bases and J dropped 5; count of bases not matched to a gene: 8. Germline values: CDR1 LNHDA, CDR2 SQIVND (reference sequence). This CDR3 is CASSPTGAGTEAFF. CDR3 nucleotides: TGTGCCAGTAGTCCTACAGGGGCAGGAACTGAAGCTTTCTTT.

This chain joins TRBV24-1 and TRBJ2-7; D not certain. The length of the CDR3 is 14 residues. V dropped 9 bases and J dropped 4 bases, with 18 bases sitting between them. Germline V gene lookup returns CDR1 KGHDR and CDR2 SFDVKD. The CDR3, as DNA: TGTGCCACCGTCCTGCGAATTTTTCTGTACGAGCAGTACTTC. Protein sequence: CATVLRIFLYEQYF.

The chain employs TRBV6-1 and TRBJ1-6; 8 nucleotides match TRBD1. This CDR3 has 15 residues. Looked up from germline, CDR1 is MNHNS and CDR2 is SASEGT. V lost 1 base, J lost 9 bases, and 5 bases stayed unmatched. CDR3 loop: CASSEVDRGGSPLHF. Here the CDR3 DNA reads TGTGCCAGCAGTGAAGTTGACAGGGGTGGTTCACCCCTCCACTTT.

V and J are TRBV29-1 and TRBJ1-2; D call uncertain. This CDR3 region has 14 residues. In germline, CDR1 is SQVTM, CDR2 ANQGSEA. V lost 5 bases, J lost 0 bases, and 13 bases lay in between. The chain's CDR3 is CSVSLGRSNYGYTF. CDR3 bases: TGCAGCGTTTCCCTGGGCAGATCTAACTATGGCTACACCTTC. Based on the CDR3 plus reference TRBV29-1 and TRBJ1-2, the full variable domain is SAVISQKPSRDICQRGTSLTIQCQVDSQVTMMFWYRQQPGQSLTLIATANQGSEATYESGFVIDKFPISRPNLTFSTLTVSNMSPEDSSIYLCSVSLGRSNYGYTFGSGTRLTVV.

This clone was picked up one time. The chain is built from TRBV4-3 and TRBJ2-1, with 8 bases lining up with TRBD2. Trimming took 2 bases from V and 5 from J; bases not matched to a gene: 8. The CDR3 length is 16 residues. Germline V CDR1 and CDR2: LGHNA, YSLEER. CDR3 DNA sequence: TGCGCCAGCAGCCAACCCAGCGGGAGCGTCGACAATGAGCAGTTCTTC. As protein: CASSQPSGSVDNEQFF.

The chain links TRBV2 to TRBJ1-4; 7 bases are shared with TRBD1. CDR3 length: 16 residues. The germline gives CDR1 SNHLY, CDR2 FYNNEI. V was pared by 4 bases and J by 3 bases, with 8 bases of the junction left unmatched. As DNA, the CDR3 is TGTGCCAGCAGTGTTCGGGCGGGACAGCCTAATGAAAAACTGTTTTTT. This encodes CASSVRAGQPNEKLFF. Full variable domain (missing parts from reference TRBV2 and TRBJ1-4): EPEVTQTPSHQVTQMGQEVILRCVPISNHLYFYWYRQILGQKVEFLVSFYNNEISEKSEIFDDQFSVERPDGSNFTLKIRSTKLEDSAMYFCASSVRAGQPNEKLFFGSGTQLSVL.

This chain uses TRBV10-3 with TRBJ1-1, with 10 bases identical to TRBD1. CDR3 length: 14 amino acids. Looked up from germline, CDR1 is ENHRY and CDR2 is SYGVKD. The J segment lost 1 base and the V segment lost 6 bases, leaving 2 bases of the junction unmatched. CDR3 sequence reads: CAIRGTGANTEAFF. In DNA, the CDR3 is TGTGCCATCAGGGGGACAGGGGCGAACACTGAAGCTTTCTTT.

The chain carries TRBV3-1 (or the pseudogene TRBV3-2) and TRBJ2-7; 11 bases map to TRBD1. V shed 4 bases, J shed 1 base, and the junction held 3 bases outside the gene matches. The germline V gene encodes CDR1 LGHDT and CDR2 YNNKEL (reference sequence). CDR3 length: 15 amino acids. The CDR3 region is CASSPGQGASYEQYF. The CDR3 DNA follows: TGTGCCAGCAGCCCAGGACAGGGGGCGTCCTACGAGCAGTACTTC.

The chain's CDR3 is CASNGGEATDTQYF. CDR3 in DNA: TGTGCCAGCAATGGGGGGGAAGCGACAGATACGCAGTATTTT. V gene TRBV5-4 combines with J gene TRBJ2-3; TRBD2 matches 7 bases. V shed 6 bases, J shed 3 bases, and the junction held 7 bases outside the gene matches. The CDR3 has 14 amino acids. In germline, CDR1 is SGHNT, CDR2 YYREEE (reference sequence).

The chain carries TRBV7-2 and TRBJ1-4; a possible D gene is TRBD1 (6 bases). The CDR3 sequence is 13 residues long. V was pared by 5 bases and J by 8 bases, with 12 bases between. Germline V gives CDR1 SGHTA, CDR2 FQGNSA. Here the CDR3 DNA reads TGTGCCAGCAGCCGATCGGACAGCGAAAAACTGTTTTTT. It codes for CASSRSDSEKLFF.

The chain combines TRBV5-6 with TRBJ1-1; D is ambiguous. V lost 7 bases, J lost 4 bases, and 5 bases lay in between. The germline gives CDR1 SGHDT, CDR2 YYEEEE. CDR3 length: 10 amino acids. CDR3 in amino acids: CASPFTEAFF. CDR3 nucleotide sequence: TGTGCCAGCCCTTTCACTGAAGCTTTCTTT.

For the CDR3, the DNA is TGTGCCAGCAGCGTAGCCGTCACAGGGACCTACGAGCAGTACTTC. Amino acid sequence: CASSVAVTGTYEQYF. This chain joins TRBV9 and TRBJ2-7, with D maybe TRBD1 (6 bases). This CDR3 is built from 15 residues. The ends were cut back, 0 bases at V and 2 bases at J, with 12 bases in the middle. CDR1 is SGDLS, CDR2 YYNGEE, per germline.

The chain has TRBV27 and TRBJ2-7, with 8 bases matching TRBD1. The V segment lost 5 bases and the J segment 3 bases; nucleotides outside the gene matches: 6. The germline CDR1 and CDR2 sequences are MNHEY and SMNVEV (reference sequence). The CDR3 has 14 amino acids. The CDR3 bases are TGTGCCAGCAGTCTAGGACAGGGTTACTACGAGCAGTACTTC. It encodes CASSLGQGYYEQYF.